Below are 19 T cell receptor beta chains sequenced from a single sample in a study of T cell repertoires in cytomegalovirus infection. Each CDR3 protein is one row after TCRdb ran MiXCR on the reads. The table has about 280,000 distinct CDR3 sequences, about 20% seen once; the top ten hold roughly a fifth. These receptors have no identified antigens. The material was cultured PBMCs, obtained from culture after CMV antigen stimulation. These receptors all come from a human donor in good health (CMV status not recorded). Some clones in this sample may be carry-over from other donors' samples.

The chain uses TRBV12-3 or TRBV12-4 and TRBJ1-5, with 9 nucleotides matching TRBD1. V shed 2 bases and J 2 bases; nucleotides not matched to a gene: 4. CDR3 size: 16 residues. The CDR3 DNA follows: TGTGCCAGCAGTTTAACAGGGGGCTGGGGCAATCAGCCCCAGCATTTT. Translation: CASSLTGGWGNQPQHF.

This clonotype was picked up a small number of times. The chain's CDR3 is CASSSRPYPYNEQFF. Here the CDR3 DNA reads TGTGCCAGCAGTTCCCGACCATACCCCTACAATGAGCAGTTCTTC. The chain employs TRBV12-3 or TRBV12-4 and TRBJ2-1; D unresolved. The V end lost 4 bases, the J end lost 2 bases, and 12 bases lay between the germline ends. This CDR3 region has 15 residues.

The J gene is TRBJ2-1, the V gene TRBV11-3; the match to TRBD1 covers 9 bases. This CDR3 has 20 residues. Germline V CDR1 and CDR2: SGHNT, YENEEA. The V and J ends lost 5 bases and 4 bases, in that order; junction bases with no gene match: 21. CDR3 sequence: CASSPSQGQGTRAPYNEQFF. For the CDR3, the DNA is TGTGCCAGCAGCCCGTCGCAAGGACAGGGGACAAGAGCCCCTTACAATGAGCAGTTCTTC.

This clonotype was picked up many times. The chain combines TRBV12-3 or TRBV12-4 with TRBJ1-2, with D unclear. The CDR3 extends over 14 amino acids. Trimming shortened V by 5 bases and J by 5 bases, and 15 bases separated the two germline ends. CDR3 in amino acids: CASSPSGGWYGYTF. CDR3 nucleotide sequence: TGTGCCAGCAGTCCCTCGGGAGGGTGGTATGGCTACACCTTC.

This clonotype showed up many times. The chain employs TRBV7-2 and TRBJ2-3, with TRBD1 matching over 11 bases. J gave up 4 bases and V 5 bases, and 2 bases lay outside the gene matches. CDR3 size: 14 residues. Germline V gene data show CDR1 as SGHTA and CDR2 as FQGNSA. CDR3 sequence: CASSPGQGADTQYF. CDR3 DNA sequence: TGTGCCAGCAGCCCGGGACAGGGGGCAGATACGCAGTATTTT.

V gene TRBV12-5 combines with J gene TRBJ2-1; D is unclear. Germline V lookup: CDR1 LGHNT, CDR2 FRNRAP. The CDR3 extends over 15 amino acids. The ends were cut back, 2 bases at V and 8 bases at J, with 16 bases in the middle. The DNA of the CDR3 is TGTGCTAGTGGTTTGTTACCCGGGCATATGGATGAGCAGTTCTTC. Its protein product is CASGLLPGHMDEQFF.

This clonotype has a handful of counts. This chain links TRBV29-1 with TRBJ2-1; D unresolved. The V gene lost 6 bases and the J gene lost 6 bases, with 12 bases spanning the gap. The CDR3 runs to 12 residues. Germline V CDR1 and CDR2: SQVTM, ANQGSEA. The CDR3 protein is CSVSELGNEQFF. CDR3 nucleotides: TGCAGCGTGAGCGAGTTGGGCAATGAGCAGTTCTTC.

This clonotype showed up just a few times. The gene calls are TRBV18 and TRBJ2-2; D gene uncertain. The CDR3 spans 16 residues. V dropped 3 bases and J dropped 4 bases, with 15 bases sitting between them. Germline V gene data show CDR1 as KGHSH and CDR2 as LQKENI. CDR3 region: CASSPLSIAATGELFF. DNA for the CDR3: TGTGCCAGCTCACCCTTGAGTATCGCAGCCACCGGGGAGCTGTTTTTT.

DNA of the CDR3: TGTGCCAGCACCCCGGGGGGGGGCGCGGGCACTGAAGCTTTCTTT. Its translation: CASTPGGGAGTEAFF. The chain carries TRBV28 and TRBJ1-1; maybe TRBD1 (6 bases). The CDR3 contains 15 residues. Germline V gene data show CDR1 as MDHEN and CDR2 as SYDVKM. Between the trimmed V and J ends, which lost 7 bases and 4 bases, there was a span of 19 bases.

J is TRBJ1-5 and V is TRBV7-9, with D uncertain. CDR1 is SEHNR, CDR2 FQNEAQ, per germline (reference sequence). Trimming stripped 4 bases from V and 5 bases from J, with 6 bases between. This CDR3 comprises 12 residues. The CDR3 DNA sequence: TGTGCCAGCAGCTACAACGATCAGCCCCAGCATTTT. Encoded protein: CASSYNDQPQHF.

This clonotype has just a few counts. The chain recombines TRBV20-1 with TRBJ2-1, with D hard to call. CDR1 is DFQATT and CDR2 is SNEGSKA in the germline V gene (reference sequence). The V and J ends lost 3 bases and 7 bases respectively, with 13 bases between them. The CDR3 contains 13 residues. CDR3 region: CSARAHSWNEQFF. CDR3 nucleotides: TGCAGTGCTAGGGCCCATAGCTGGAATGAGCAGTTCTTC.

This clonotype was seen ten or more times. V usage is TRBV28 and J usage is TRBJ2-7; 8 bases agree with TRBD1. The CDR3 has 15 residues. The V segment lost 5 bases and the J segment 4 bases; nucleotides outside the gene matches: 10. Germline V gives CDR1 MDHEN, CDR2 SYDVKM. The CDR3 DNA sequence: TGTGCCAGCAGTGGTGGTGGACAGGGCCAATACGAGCAGTACTTC. This gives the protein CASSGGGQGQYEQYF.

This sequence joins TRBV4-1 and TRBJ2-3; D unclear. The CDR3 has 17 amino acids. Trimming cost V 3 bases and J 6 bases, with 22 bases left between them. The V gene's germline CDR1 is MGHRA and CDR2 YSYEKL. The CDR3 DNA reads TGCGCCAGCAGCCAGGTATCCCAATTAACCCCGCGGGATACGCAGTATTTT. Encoded protein: CASSQVSQLTPRDTQYF.

The rearrangement links TRBV7-9 to TRBJ2-2; D gene uncertain. The germline CDR1 and CDR2 sequences are SEHNR and FQNEAQ (reference sequence). The CDR3 loop spans 11 amino acids. The V gene lost 5 bases and the J gene lost 6 bases, with 4 bases spanning the gap. The CDR3 loop is CASSIPGELFF. The CDR3 nucleotides are TGTGCCAGCAGCATACCCGGGGAGCTGTTTTTT.

The genes are TRBV2 and TRBJ1-5, with 8 bases aligning to TRBD1. The CDR3 contains 16 residues. V gave up 7 bases and J gave up 1 base; unmatched junction bases: 9. Germline V gives CDR1 SNHLY, CDR2 FYNNEI. CDR3 nucleotide sequence: TGTGCCAGCAAGGGGACAGGTTCGCGAAGCAATCAGCCCCAGCATTTT. Its protein is CASKGTGSRSNQPQHF.

The chain has TRBV6-1 and TRBJ2-7, with D possibly matching TRBD1 (6 bases). Trimming stripped 6 bases from V and 4 bases from J, with 13 bases between. The CDR3 loop spans 13 amino acids. CDR1 is MNHNS and CDR2 is SASEGT in the germline V gene. CDR3 protein: CASSLTGIYEQYF. For the CDR3, the DNA is TGTGCCAGCAGCCTGACAGGAATATACGAGCAGTACTTC.

This clonotype was recorded many times. The chain is built from TRBV7-2 and TRBJ1-1; tentatively, D is TRBD1 (5 bases). Germline V lookup: CDR1 SGHTA, CDR2 FQGNSA. This CDR3 spans 13 amino acids. V lost 6 bases, J lost 1 base, and 9 bases lay in between. The CDR3 protein is CASRLTGNTEAFF. As DNA, the CDR3 is TGTGCCAGCAGACTTACAGGGAACACTGAAGCTTTCTTT. Supplemented by reference TRBV7-2 and TRBJ1-1, the full variable domain reads GAGVSQSPSNKVTEKGKDVELRCDPISGHTALYWYRQSLGQGLEFLIYFQGNSAPDKSGLPSDRFSAERTGGSVSTLTIQRTQQEDSAVYLCASRLTGNTEAFFGQGTRLTVV.

Remarks on this clonotype: The junction does not match germline at one end; this may be a read error. The rearrangement joins TRBV20-1 to TRBJ2-3, with a weak D call TRBD2 (6 bases). This CDR3 has 14 amino acids. The germline gives CDR1 DFQATT, CDR2 SNEGSKA (reference sequence). CDR3 sequence (DNA): TGCAGTGCTAGCGGCGGGATGATGGGAGATAGGCAGTATTTT. Translation: CSASGGMMGDRQYF.

This clonotype was seen many times. The genes are TRBV7-6 and TRBJ1-2, with D perhaps matching TRBD1 (5 bases). Germline V gene sequence: CDR1 SGHVS, CDR2 FNYEAQ. The V and J ends lost 3 bases and 2 bases respectively, with 7 bases between them. This CDR3 has 13 residues. The CDR3: CASSLDKNYGYTF. The DNA of the CDR3 is TGTGCCAGCAGCTTGGACAAGAACTATGGCTACACCTTC.